This T cell receptor (beta chain) is drawn from a study of control samples from healthy donors and cancer patients. This clone appeared once. Profiling relied on immunoSEQ multiplex PCR, and the TCRdb table lists in-frame clones only, not all of them. In the table there are roughly 100,000 clones, about 91% of which are singletons. J gave up 5 bases and V 4 bases, and 11 bases lay outside the gene matches. Germline CDR1 KGHDR, CDR2 SFDVKD. The CDR3 has 17 amino acids. Sequenced sample: blood. The rearrangement links TRBV24-1 to TRBJ2-5, with 11 nucleotides matching TRBD1. The sequence came from a man between 25 and 39 years old in good health. CDR3 loop: CATSEPRDRGLDETQYF. The CDR3, as DNA: TGTGCCACCAGTGAACCCCGGGACAGGGGGTTGGATGAGACCCAGTACTTC.